Described below is a single T cell receptor beta chain sequence and its context. Antigen unknown. The germline gives CDR1 SGHKS, CDR2 YYEKEE (reference sequence). The V end lost 0 bases, the J end lost 4 bases, and 8 bases lay between the germline ends. The CDR3 extends over 14 amino acids. The data were obtained in a study of T cell responses to AZD1222 COVID-19 vaccine. As for the study in general: Researchers grouped second doses given at about 4 or about 12 weeks into one pool. Study results and caveats: Epitopes outside B.1.351 and B.1.1.7 mutated regions reportedly drew nearly half of spike TCRs. There were repertoire samples only from the period after the peak T cell response. Baseline testing showed seropositivity in only a handful of AZD1222 recipients.

Using immunoSEQ multiplex PCR, the repertoire was profiled, and TCRdb retains in-frame clones only, with some absent. The sample holds around 150,000 clones, roughly 80% seen once. The chain links TRBV5-5 to TRBJ2-1, with TRBD2 as a possible D gene (6 bases). The source of this sequence is an adult in good health. The sample here was peripheral blood, taken on day 0 of AZD1222 vaccination. The CDR3 loop reads CASSLDGTYNEQFF. The CDR3 coding sequence is TGTGCCAGCAGCTTGGATGGGACTTACAATGAGCAGTTCTTC.